These 27 T cell receptor beta chains share one sample of origin, sequenced in a study of CD8+ T cells in alopecia areata. In each case, RNA was isolated and then reverse transcribed into cDNA as the sequencing template. Data came from immunoSEQ multiplex PCR; TCRdb stores just in-frame clones and leaves some out. The repertoire holds roughly 230,000 clones, approximately 47% seen once, with about 2.4% in the top ten. Treatment of the sample: oral pan-JAK inhibitor, 5-10 mg twice daily. The specimen was CD4+ T cells sorted from blood, collected at approximately week 37, from a patient treated with tofacitinib. These TCRs come from a human donor with alopecia areata.

The rearrangement links TRBV6-5 to TRBJ1-4; 7 nucleotides align to TRBD1. The CDR3 totals 16 residues. V gave up 4 bases and J gave up 2 bases; unmatched junction bases: 7. Per the germline V gene, CDR1 is MNHEY and CDR2 is SVGAGI. CDR3 sequence (DNA): TGTGCCAGCAGTTCGCAGGGGGGCATGACTAATGAAAAACTGTTTTTT. It codes for CASSSQGGMTNEKLFF.

The rearrangement uses TRBV29-1 and TRBJ1-2, with D possibly being TRBD1 (6 bases). The germline V gene has CDR1 SQVTM and CDR2 ANQGSEA. The V gene lost 1 base and the J gene lost 6 bases, with 9 bases spanning the gap. This CDR3 region has 12 residues. The chain's CDR3 is CSVEGQGHGYTF. In DNA form, the CDR3 reads TGCAGCGTTGAAGGGCAGGGGCATGGCTACACCTTC.

This chain connects TRBV29-1 to TRBJ2-4, with D perhaps given as TRBD1 or TRBD2 (5 bases each). V lost 5 bases, J lost 1 base, and 12 bases lay in between. The CDR3 runs 14 residues. Germline assignment: CDR1 SQVTM and CDR2 ANQGSEA. Here the CDR3 reads CSVLRGTAKNIQYF. For the CDR3, the DNA is TGCAGCGTTTTGAGGGGTACGGCCAAAAACATTCAGTACTTC.

V and J are TRBV23-1 and TRBJ2-1, with 7 bases lining up with TRBD1. TRBV23-1 is placed among ORFs of uncertain function. This CDR3 region has 13 residues. The trim removed 4 bases at V and 7 bases at J, leaving 4 bases unmatched. The CDR3, as DNA: TGCGCCAGCAGTCTAGGGGGCAAAAATGAGCAGTTCTTC. It translates to CASSLGGKNEQFF.

The chain combines TRBV29-1 with TRBJ1-1; D possibly corresponds to TRBD1 (5 bases). This CDR3 has 13 residues. V was trimmed by 6 bases and J by 4 bases, leaving 15 bases between them. CDR1 is SQVTM, CDR2 ANQGSEA, per germline. Here the CDR3 reads CSVRGEWGTEAFF. The CDR3 DNA reads TGCAGCGTCCGAGGGGAGTGGGGCACTGAAGCTTTCTTT. Full variable domain (missing parts from reference TRBV29-1 and TRBJ1-1): SAVISQKPSRDICQRGTSLTIQCQVDSQVTMMFWYRQQPGQSLTLIATANQGSEATYESGFVIDKFPISRPNLTFSTLTVSNMSPEDSSIYLCSVRGEWGTEAFFGQGTRLTVV.

The gene calls are TRBV27 and TRBJ2-5; D is perhaps TRBD1 (5 bases). The J call may be incorrect, as the DNA end agrees better with TRBJ2-7. The CDR3 has 14 amino acids. CDR1 is MNHEY and CDR2 is SMNVEV in the germline V gene (reference sequence). The CDR3 sequence: CASSLSQVSYEQYF. CDR3 DNA sequence: TGTGCCAGCAGTTTATCACAGGTCTCCTACGAGCAGTACTTC.

The V call is TRBV6-1, the J call TRBJ1-2, with D unresolved. CDR1 is MNHNS, CDR2 SASEGT, per germline. The CDR3 loop spans 13 amino acids. V gave up 5 bases and J gave up 7 bases, with 14 bases separating them. CDR3 DNA sequence: TGTGCCAGCAGTCCGGGCGGATGGCTTGGCTACACCTTC. As protein: CASSPGGWLGYTF.

The CDR3 loop is CAITGGKADTQYF. The CDR3 coding sequence is TGTGCCATAACAGGGGGAAAAGCAGATACGCAGTATTTT. This chain uses TRBV28 with TRBJ2-3, with 8 bases fitting TRBD1. The CDR3 consists of 13 residues. Germline trimming cut 10 bases from V and 4 bases from J; bases unmatched to any gene: 7. The germline V gene encodes CDR1 MDHEN and CDR2 SYDVKM.

This clone was observed a few times. The chain uses TRBV7-2 and TRBJ2-7; perhaps D is TRBD1 or TRBD2 (5 bases each). CDR1 and CDR2 from the germline V gene are SGHTA and FQGNSA. The CDR3 loop spans 15 amino acids. V gave up 2 bases and J gave up 5 bases, with 16 bases separating them. The CDR3 nucleotides read TGTGCCAGCAGCTTATGGGGGTCCCGCCCCGACGAGCAGTACTTC. Its protein product is CASSLWGSRPDEQYF.

This clone was seen a handful of times. V usage is TRBV29-1 and J usage is TRBJ2-3; TRBD2 aligns across 8 bases. Unmatched junction bases numbered 7, after V lost 7 bases and J lost 4 bases. The CDR3 loop spans 13 amino acids. Germline values: CDR1 SQVTM, CDR2 ANQGSEA. The CDR3 loop reads CSAAGAVADTQYF. As DNA, the CDR3 is TGCAGCGCAGCGGGAGCCGTCGCAGATACGCAGTATTTT.

This sequence joins TRBV2 and TRBJ2-7, with D hard to call. Looked up from germline, CDR1 is SNHLY and CDR2 is FYNNEI. Trimming shortened V by 1 base and J by 7 bases, and 14 bases separated the two germline ends. The CDR3 has 14 amino acids. The CDR3 region is CASSEVLSGREQYF. The CDR3 nucleotides read TGTGCCAGCAGTGAAGTCCTGTCCGGACGGGAGCAGTACTTC.

The V call is TRBV6-6, the J call TRBJ1-5; no definite D call. Germline values: CDR1 MNHNY, CDR2 SVGAGI (reference sequence). V was clipped by 2 bases and J by 9 bases, with 8 bases between them. This CDR3 is built from 12 residues. CDR3 protein: CASSYDQRPQHF. The DNA for the CDR3 is TGTGCCAGCAGTTACGATCAGCGGCCCCAGCATTTT.

This chain connects TRBV2 to TRBJ1-5; no reliable D call. The ends were cut back, 1 base at V and 9 bases at J, with 7 bases in the middle. This CDR3 spans 12 amino acids. Germline V gene sequence: CDR1 SNHLY, CDR2 FYNNEI. The CDR3 is CASSEDVRPQHF. CDR3 in DNA: TGTGCCAGCAGTGAAGATGTAAGGCCCCAGCATTTT.

The chain is built from TRBV30 and TRBJ1-2; maybe TRBD1 (5 bases). CDR1 GTSNPN and CDR2 SVGIG come from the germline V gene (reference sequence). The CDR3 has 13 residues. Trimming took off 1 base at V and 4 bases at J, with 10 bases between the two ends. The chain's CDR3 is CAWSASQGYGYTF. The CDR3 DNA is TGTGCCTGGAGTGCGAGTCAGGGCTATGGCTACACCTTC.

The chain combines TRBV5-1 with TRBJ2-7; TRBD1 is a possible D gene (6 bases). Trimming took 5 bases from V and 3 from J, leaving 9 bases between them. Germline V lookup: CDR1 SGHRS, CDR2 YFSETQ. This CDR3 is 12 amino acids long. The CDR3 DNA sequence: TGCGCCAGCAGACAGGACAGCTACGAGCAGTACTTC. Translation gives CASRQDSYEQYF.

The rearrangement links TRBV6-1 to TRBJ1-2; D might be TRBD1 (5 bases). The CDR3 length is 14 residues. Germline V gives CDR1 MNHNS, CDR2 SASEGT. Trimming removed 3 bases at V and 3 bases at J, with 11 bases between. The DNA of the CDR3 is TGTGCCAGCAGTGATCATGTAGGGGACTATGGCTACACCTTC. Translated, it gives CASSDHVGDYGYTF.

This chain connects TRBV11-2 to TRBJ1-3; possible D gene TRBD1, 5 bases. The CDR3 sequence is 14 residues long. The V gene lost 3 bases and the J gene lost 8 bases, with 14 bases spanning the gap. The germline V gene has CDR1 SGHAT and CDR2 FQNNGV. In DNA, the CDR3 is TGTGCCAGCAGCTTTACGGGACCCAGGGACACCATATATTTT. This gives the protein CASSFTGPRDTIYF.

This clone has a handful of counts. This rearrangement joins TRBV6-1 to TRBJ2-1; D is ambiguous. CDR1 and CDR2 from the germline V gene are MNHNS and SASEGT. Trimming shortened V by 2 bases and J by 10 bases, and 9 bases separated the two germline ends. This CDR3 contains 12 residues. The chain's CDR3 is CASSESIAEQFF. The CDR3, as DNA: TGTGCCAGCAGTGAAAGTATCGCCGAGCAGTTCTTC.

The chain employs TRBV9 and TRBJ2-1; D possibly uses TRBD1 or TRBD2 (6 bases each). From germline, CDR1 is SGDLS and CDR2 YYNGEE. The V gene lost 0 bases and the J gene lost 2 bases, with 12 bases spanning the gap. The CDR3 loop spans 16 amino acids. CDR3 nucleotides: TGTGCCAGCAGCGTAGGTCCGGGGGCCGCCTACAATGAGCAGTTCTTC. Protein sequence: CASSVGPGAAYNEQFF.

The table lists this clone with a count of one. This chain uses TRBV10-3 with TRBJ2-7, with 7 nucleotides matching TRBD2. The DNA matches TRBJ2-5 better at its end, which makes the J call doubtful. This CDR3 region has 13 residues. Germline V gene sequence: CDR1 ENHRY, CDR2 SYGVKD. The CDR3: CAISDRGEGTQYF. CDR3 sequence (DNA): TGTGCCATCAGTGATCGGGGGGAGGGGACCCAGTACTTC.

The chain couples TRBV6-5 to TRBJ1-2; no definite D call. The CDR3 loop spans 15 amino acids. In germline, CDR1 is MNHEY, CDR2 SVGAGI. V was pared by 4 bases and J by 5 bases, with 17 bases between. The CDR3 region has the DNA TGTGCCAGCAGTTCCTCGCCTAGGGTGTCGTATGGCTACACCTTC. This gives the protein CASSSSPRVSYGYTF.

This clone was counted only a few times. The V and J genes are TRBV29-1 and TRBJ2-1; TRBD2 is a possible D gene (6 bases). The CDR3 extends over 13 amino acids. V was shortened by 3 bases and J by 12 bases, with 18 bases between the two germline ends. CDR1 is SQVTM and CDR2 is ANQGSEA in the germline V gene. The CDR3 region is CSVDKGGMGGQFF. DNA of the CDR3: TGCAGCGTTGACAAGGGCGGAATGGGGGGGCAGTTCTTC.

In its sample, this clone was seen a few times. The CDR3 here is CAWSHSPDSQLVDTQYF. The CDR3 region has the DNA TGTGCCTGGAGTCACTCCCCCGACTCCCAGCTGGTTGATACGCAGTATTTT. J is TRBJ2-3 and V is TRBV30; the D is unclear. This CDR3 has 17 residues. V was pared by 2 bases and J by 6 bases, with 24 bases between. Germline lookup yields CDR1 GTSNPN and CDR2 SVGIG (reference sequence). Combining the CDR3 with reference TRBV30 and TRBJ2-3 gives the whole variable domain SQTIHQWPATLVQPVGSPLSLECTVEGTSNPNLYWYRQAAGRGLQLLFYSVGIGQISSEVPQNLSASRPQDRQFILSSKKLLLSDSGFYLCAWSHSPDSQLVDTQYFGPGTRLTVL.

The V and J genes are TRBV29-1 and TRBJ2-3, with no clear D. Germline V gives CDR1 SQVTM, CDR2 ANQGSEA. The CDR3 loop spans 11 amino acids. The V end was cut by 2 bases, the J end by 4 bases, with 4 bases between. The DNA of the CDR3 is TGCAGCGTTGAACTGGCAGATACGCAGTATTTT. This gives the protein CSVELADTQYF.

This clone was seen more than once but under ten times. The V call is TRBV5-1, the J call TRBJ2-5; D may be TRBD1 (7 bases). The CDR3 totals 13 residues. CDR1 and CDR2 from the germline V gene are SGHRS and YFSETQ. V was clipped by 7 bases and J by 5 bases, with 15 bases between them. The CDR3 nucleotides read TGCGCCAGCGCGGGCAGGGGGACTGAGACCCAGTACTTC. Translating gives CASAGRGTETQYF. The entire variable domain, with the rest obtained from reference TRBV5-1 and TRBJ2-5, is as follows: KAGVTQTPRYLIKTRGQQVTLSCSPISGHRSVSWYQQTPGQGLQFLFEYFSETQRNKGNFPGRFSGRQFSNSRSEMNVSTLELGDSALYLCASAGRGTETQYFGPGTRLLVL.

This clone was picked up a small number of times. The rearrangement uses TRBV6-5 and TRBJ2-2; perhaps D is TRBD1 or TRBD2 (6 bases each). Per the germline V gene, CDR1 is MNHEY and CDR2 is SVGAGI. CDR3 length: 15 residues. V lost 6 bases and J lost 0, with 11 bases in between. CDR3 sequence (DNA): TGTGCCAGCAGGAAAGGGGGGTCGAACACCGGGGAGCTGTTTTTT. The encoded protein is CASRKGGSNTGELFF.

The rearrangement uses TRBV5-1 and TRBJ2-7; a weak D match, TRBD2 (6 bases). Trimming took off 5 bases at V and 2 bases at J, with 26 bases between the two ends. The CDR3 totals 18 residues. The germline V gene has CDR1 SGHRS and CDR2 YFSETQ. As DNA, the CDR3 is TGCGCCAGCAGTTTTGCTTCGGCGGGATCCTCCCTTACCTACGAGCAGTACTTC. Amino acid sequence: CASSFASAGSSLTYEQYF.